What follows is one T cell receptor (beta chain) and its context. This entry is derived from a study of T cell changes during pregnancy in multiple sclerosis. TCRdb's table, derived via immunoSEQ multiplex PCR, lists solely in-frame clones and lacks some. The sample includes roughly 35,000 clones, approximately 88% of them seen just once. The germline CDR1 and CDR2 sequences are LNHDA and SQIVND (reference sequence). The CDR3 spans 14 residues. V shed 10 bases and J 6 bases; nucleotides not matched to a gene: 12. The chain links TRBV19 to TRBJ2-1; 7 positions agree with TRBD2. This material consisted of CD4+ T cells from peripheral blood mononuclear cells, taken before pregnancy. The source of this sequence is a female donor with multiple sclerosis, enrolled in a pregnancy study. CDR3 sequence: CATTDAGEGNEQFF. CDR3 bases: TGTGCCACCACTGATGCTGGGGAGGGCAATGAGCAGTTCTTC.